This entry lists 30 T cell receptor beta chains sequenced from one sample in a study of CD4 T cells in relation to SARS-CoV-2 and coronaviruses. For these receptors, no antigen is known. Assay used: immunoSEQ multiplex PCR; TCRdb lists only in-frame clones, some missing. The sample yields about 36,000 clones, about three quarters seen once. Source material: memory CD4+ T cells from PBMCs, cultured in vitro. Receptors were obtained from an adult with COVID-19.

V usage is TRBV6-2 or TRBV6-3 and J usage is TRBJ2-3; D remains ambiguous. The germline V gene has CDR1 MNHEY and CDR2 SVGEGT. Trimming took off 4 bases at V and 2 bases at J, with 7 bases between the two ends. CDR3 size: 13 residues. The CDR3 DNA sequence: TGTGCCAGCAGTTTTGGCAACACAGATACGCAGTATTTT. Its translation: CASSFGNTDTQYF.

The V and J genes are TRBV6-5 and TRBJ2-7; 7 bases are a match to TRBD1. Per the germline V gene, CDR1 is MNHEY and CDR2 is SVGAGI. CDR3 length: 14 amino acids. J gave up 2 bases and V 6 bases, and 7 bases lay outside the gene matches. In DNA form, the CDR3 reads TGTGCCAGCAGGACCGGACAGGCGACCTACGAGCAGTACTTC. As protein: CASRTGQATYEQYF.

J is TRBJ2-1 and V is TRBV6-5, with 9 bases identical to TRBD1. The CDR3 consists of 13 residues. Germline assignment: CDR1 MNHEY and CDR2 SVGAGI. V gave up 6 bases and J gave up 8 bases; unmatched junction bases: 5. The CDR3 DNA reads TGTGCCAGCAGGGGACAGGGTTGGGATGAGCAGTTCTTC. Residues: CASRGQGWDEQFF.

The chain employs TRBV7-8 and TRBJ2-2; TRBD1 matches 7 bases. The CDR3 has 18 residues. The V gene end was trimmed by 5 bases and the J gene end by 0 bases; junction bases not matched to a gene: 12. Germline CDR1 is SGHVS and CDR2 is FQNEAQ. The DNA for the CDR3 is TGTGCCAGCAGCCCTGTGGTAGGGGGCCTTGCGAACACCGGGGAGCTGTTTTTT. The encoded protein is CASSPVVGGLANTGELFF.

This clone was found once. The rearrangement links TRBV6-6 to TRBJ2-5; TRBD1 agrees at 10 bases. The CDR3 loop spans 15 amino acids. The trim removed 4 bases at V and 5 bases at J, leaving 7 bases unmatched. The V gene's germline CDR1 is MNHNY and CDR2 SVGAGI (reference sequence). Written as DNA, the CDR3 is TGTGCCAGCAGTTCCCCGGACAGGGGGAGCGAGACCCAGTACTTC. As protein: CASSSPDRGSETQYF.

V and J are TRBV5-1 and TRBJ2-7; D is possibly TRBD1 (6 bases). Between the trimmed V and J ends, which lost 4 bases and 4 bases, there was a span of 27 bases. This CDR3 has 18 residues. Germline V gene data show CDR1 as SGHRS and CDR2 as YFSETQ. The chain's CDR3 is CASSLSTPTGPEAYEQYF. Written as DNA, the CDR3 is TGCGCCAGCAGCCTGTCAACGCCAACAGGGCCCGAGGCGTACGAGCAGTACTTC.

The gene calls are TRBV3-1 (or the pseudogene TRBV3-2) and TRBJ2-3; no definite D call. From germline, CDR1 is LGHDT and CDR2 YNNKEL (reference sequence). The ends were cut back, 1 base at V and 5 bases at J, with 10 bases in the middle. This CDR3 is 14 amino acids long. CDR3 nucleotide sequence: TGTGCCAGCAGCCAAGTGGTCGATGGAGATACGCAGTATTTT. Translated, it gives CASSQVVDGDTQYF.

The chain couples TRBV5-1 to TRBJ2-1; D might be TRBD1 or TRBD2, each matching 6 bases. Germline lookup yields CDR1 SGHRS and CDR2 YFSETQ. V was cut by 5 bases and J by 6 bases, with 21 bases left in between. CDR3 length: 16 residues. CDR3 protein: CASSTAPLGGTNEQFF. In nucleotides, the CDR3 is TGCGCCAGCAGTACGGCCCCCCTAGGGGGGACCAATGAGCAGTTCTTC. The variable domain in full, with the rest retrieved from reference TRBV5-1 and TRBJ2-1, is KAGVTQTPRYLIKTRGQQVTLSCSPISGHRSVSWYQQTPGQGLQFLFEYFSETQRNKGNFPGRFSGRQFSNSRSEMNVSTLELGDSALYLCASSTAPLGGTNEQFFGPGTRLTVL.

CDR3 bases: TGCGCCAGCAGCTCGGGGGGACTAGCGGGAAGCCATGAGCAGTTCTTC. Its protein product is CASSSGGLAGSHEQFF. This sequence joins TRBV5-1 and TRBJ2-1; 13 bases fit TRBD2. Trimming removed 3 bases from V and 8 bases from J; junction bases left unmatched: 8. This CDR3 spans 16 amino acids. Looked up from germline, CDR1 is SGHRS and CDR2 is YFSETQ.

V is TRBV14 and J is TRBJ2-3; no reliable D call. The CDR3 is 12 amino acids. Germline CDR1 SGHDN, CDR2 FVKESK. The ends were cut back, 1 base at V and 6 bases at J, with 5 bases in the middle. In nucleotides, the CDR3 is TGTGCCAGCAGCCAAGTTCCGGATACGCAGTATTTT. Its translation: CASSQVPDTQYF.

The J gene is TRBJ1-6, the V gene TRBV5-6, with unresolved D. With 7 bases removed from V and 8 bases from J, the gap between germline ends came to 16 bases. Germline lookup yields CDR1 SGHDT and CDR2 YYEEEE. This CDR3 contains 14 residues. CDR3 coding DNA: TGTGCCAGCCGCTCGGAAAGGAGGGATTCACCCCTCCACTTT. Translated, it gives CASRSERRDSPLHF. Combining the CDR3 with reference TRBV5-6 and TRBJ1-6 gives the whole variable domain DAGVTQSPTHLIKTRGQQVTLRCSPKSGHDTVSWYQQALGQGPQFIFQYYEEEERQRGNFPDRFSGHQFPNYSSELNVNALLLGDSALYLCASRSERRDSPLHFGNGTRLTVT.

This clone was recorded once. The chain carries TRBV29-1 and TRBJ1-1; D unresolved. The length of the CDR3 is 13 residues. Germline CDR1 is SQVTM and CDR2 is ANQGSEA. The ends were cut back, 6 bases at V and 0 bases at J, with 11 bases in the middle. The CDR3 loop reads CSVGEQLNTEAFF. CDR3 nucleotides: TGCAGCGTCGGAGAACAGTTGAACACTGAAGCTTTCTTT.

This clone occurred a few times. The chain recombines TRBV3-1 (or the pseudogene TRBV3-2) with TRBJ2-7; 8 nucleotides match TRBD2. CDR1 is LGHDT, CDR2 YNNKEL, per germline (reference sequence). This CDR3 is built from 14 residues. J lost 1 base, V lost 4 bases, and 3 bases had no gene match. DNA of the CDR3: TGTGCCAGCAGCCCGACTAGCGCGTCCTACGAGCAGTACTTC. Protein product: CASSPTSASYEQYF.

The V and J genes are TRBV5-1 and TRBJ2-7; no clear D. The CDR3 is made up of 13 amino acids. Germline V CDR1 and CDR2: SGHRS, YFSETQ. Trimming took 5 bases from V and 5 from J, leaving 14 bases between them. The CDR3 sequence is CASSLGRSNEQYF. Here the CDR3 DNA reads TGCGCCAGCAGTTTAGGCCGGTCGAACGAGCAGTACTTC.

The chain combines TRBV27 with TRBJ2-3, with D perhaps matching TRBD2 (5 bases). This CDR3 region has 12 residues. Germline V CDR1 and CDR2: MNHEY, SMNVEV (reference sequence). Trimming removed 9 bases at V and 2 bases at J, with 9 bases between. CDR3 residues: CASRGYTDTQYF. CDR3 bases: TGTGCCAGTCGGGGTTACACAGATACGCAGTATTTT.

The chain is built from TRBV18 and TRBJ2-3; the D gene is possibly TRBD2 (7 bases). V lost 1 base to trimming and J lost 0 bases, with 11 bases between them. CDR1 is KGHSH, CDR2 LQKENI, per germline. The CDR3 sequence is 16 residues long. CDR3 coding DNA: TGTGCCAGCTCACCACGGGGGGGGCTGAGCACAGATACGCAGTATTTT. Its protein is CASSPRGGLSTDTQYF. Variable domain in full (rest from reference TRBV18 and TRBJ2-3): NAGVMQNPRHLVRRRGQEARLRCSPMKGHSHVYWYRQLPEEGLKFMVYLQKENIIDESGMPKERFSAEFPKEGPSILRIQQVVRGDSAAYFCASSPRGGLSTDTQYFGPGTRLTVL.

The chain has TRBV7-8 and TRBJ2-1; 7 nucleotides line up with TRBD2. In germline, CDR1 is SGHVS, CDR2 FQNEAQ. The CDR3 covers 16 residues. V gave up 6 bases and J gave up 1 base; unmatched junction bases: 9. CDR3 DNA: TGTGCCAGCAGACTATCGGGTAGCGGGTCCTACAATGAGCAGTTCTTC. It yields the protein CASRLSGSGSYNEQFF.

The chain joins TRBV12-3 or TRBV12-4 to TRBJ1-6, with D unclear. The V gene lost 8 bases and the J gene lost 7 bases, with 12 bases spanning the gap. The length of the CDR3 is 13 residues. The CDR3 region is CASAVASNSPLHF. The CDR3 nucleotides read TGTGCCAGCGCCGTGGCCTCCAATTCACCCCTCCACTTT.

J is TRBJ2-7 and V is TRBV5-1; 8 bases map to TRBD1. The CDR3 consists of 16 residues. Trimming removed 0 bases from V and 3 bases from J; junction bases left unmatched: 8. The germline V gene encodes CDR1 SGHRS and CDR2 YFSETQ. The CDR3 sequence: CASSLARGQGGYEQYF. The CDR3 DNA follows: TGCGCCAGCAGCTTGGCCAGAGGACAGGGTGGCTACGAGCAGTACTTC.

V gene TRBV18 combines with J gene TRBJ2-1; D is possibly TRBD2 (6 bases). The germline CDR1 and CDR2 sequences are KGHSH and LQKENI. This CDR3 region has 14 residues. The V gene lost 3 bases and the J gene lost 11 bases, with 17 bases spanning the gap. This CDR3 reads CASSPLQSRTKQFF. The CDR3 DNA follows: TGTGCCAGCTCACCGTTGCAGTCGCGGACTAAGCAGTTCTTC.

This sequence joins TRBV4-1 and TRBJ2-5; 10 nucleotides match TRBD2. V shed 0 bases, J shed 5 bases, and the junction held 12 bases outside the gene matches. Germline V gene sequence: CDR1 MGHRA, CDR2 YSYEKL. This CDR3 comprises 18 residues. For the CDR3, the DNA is TGCGCCAGCAGCCAAGATTCCTTTTCAGCGGGAGGGGCGGAGACCCAGTACTTC. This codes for CASSQDSFSAGGAETQYF.

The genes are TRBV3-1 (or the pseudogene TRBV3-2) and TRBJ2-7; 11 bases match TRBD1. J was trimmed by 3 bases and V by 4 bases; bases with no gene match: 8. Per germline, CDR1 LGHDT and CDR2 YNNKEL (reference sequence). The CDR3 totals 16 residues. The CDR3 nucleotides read TGTGCCAGCAGCCCCTTGAGGGGACAGGGGGTCTACGAGCAGTACTTC. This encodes CASSPLRGQGVYEQYF.

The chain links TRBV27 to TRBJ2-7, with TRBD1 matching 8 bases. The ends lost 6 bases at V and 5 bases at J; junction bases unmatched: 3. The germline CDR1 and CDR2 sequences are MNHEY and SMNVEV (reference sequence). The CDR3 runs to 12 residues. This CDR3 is CASSPDRDEQYF. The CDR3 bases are TGTGCCAGCAGCCCGGACAGGGACGAGCAGTACTTC.

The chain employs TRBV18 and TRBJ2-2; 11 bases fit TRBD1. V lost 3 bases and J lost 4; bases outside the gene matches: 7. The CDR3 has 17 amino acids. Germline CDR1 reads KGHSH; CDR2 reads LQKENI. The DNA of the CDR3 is TGTGCCAGCTCACCCATTCCGGGACAGGGGGTCACCGGGGAGCTGTTTTTT. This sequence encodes CASSPIPGQGVTGELFF.

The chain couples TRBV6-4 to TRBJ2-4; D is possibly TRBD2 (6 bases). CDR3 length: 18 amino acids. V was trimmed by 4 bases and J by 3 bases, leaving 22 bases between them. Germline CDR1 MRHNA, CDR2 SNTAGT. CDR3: CASSGTPGTFGSKNIQYF. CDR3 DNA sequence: TGTGCCAGCAGTGGAACACCCGGGACCTTCGGGAGCAAAAACATTCAGTACTTC.

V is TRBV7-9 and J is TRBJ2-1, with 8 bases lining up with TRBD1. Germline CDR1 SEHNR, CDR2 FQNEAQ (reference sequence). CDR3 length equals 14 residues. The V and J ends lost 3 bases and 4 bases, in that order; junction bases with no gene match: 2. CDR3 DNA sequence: TGTGCCAGCAGCTTGGGACAGGTTTACAATGAGCAGTTCTTC. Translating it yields CASSLGQVYNEQFF.

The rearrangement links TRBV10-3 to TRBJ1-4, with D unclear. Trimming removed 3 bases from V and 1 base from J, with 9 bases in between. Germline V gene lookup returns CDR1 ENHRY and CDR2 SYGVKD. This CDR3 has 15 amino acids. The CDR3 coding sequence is TGTGCCATCAGTGACCTGGAGGGAACTAATGAAAAACTGTTTTTT. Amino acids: CAISDLEGTNEKLFF.

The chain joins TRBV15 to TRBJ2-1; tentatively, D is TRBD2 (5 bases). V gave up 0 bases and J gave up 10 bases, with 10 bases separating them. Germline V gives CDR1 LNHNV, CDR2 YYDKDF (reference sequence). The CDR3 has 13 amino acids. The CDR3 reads CATSRDVLGEQFF. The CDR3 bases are TGTGCCACCAGCAGAGATGTACTAGGCGAGCAGTTCTTC.

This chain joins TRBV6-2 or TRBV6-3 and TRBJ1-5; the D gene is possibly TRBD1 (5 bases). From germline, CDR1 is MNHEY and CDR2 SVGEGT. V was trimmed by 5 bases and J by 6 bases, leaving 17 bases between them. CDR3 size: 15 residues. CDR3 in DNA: TGTGCCAGCAGTAGACCTGAGGGGCACGTTCAGCCCCAGCATTTT. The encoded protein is CASSRPEGHVQPQHF.

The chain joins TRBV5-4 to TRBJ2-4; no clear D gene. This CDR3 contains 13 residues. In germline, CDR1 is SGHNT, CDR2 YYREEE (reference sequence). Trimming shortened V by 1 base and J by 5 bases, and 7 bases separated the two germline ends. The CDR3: CASSLSPENIQYF. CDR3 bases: TGTGCCAGCAGCTTGTCCCCAGAAAACATTCAGTACTTC.